The 22 T cell receptor beta chains below were found in one sample sequenced in a study of T cells in Graves' hyperthyroidism and ophthalmopathy. RNA transcripts served as the template for amplifying TCR beta CDR3 regions. Researchers ran a first-round RT-PCR on the TCR CDR3 using the HTBI primer set. One entry per CDR3 protein, called by TCRdb with MiXCR from the multiplex PCR reads. The sample has 300,000 to 450,000 distinct CDR3 sequences; about 15% are singletons. Sequenced sample: blood. The receptors come from a woman aged 30 to 39 with Graves' hyperthyroidism.

The V and J genes are TRBV28 and TRBJ2-1; TRBD2 is a possible D gene (5 bases). The germline V gene encodes CDR1 MDHEN and CDR2 SYDVKM. V dropped 8 bases and J dropped 5 bases, with 22 bases sitting between them. The CDR3 consists of 16 residues. CDR3 sequence reads: CASGPPGGSTNNEQFF. CDR3 nucleotide sequence: TGTGCCAGCGGACCCCCAGGTGGGAGCACCAACAATGAGCAGTTCTTC. The entire variable domain, with the rest obtained from reference TRBV28 and TRBJ2-1, is as follows: DVKVTQSSRYLVKRTGEKVFLECVQDMDHENMFWYRQDPGLGLRLIYFSYDVKMKEKGDIPEGYSVSREKKERFSLILESASTNQTSMYLCASGPPGGSTNNEQFFGPGTRLTVL.

At least ten counts were recorded for this clonotype. The rearrangement uses TRBV7-3 and TRBJ2-1, with D hard to call. Trimming removed 4 bases at V and 10 bases at J, with 11 bases between. CDR1 and CDR2 (germline): SGHTA, FQGTGA. This CDR3 has 12 residues. The CDR3 DNA sequence: TGTGCCAGCAGCTCGATTTTGGGCGAGCAGTTCTTC. Its protein product is CASSSILGEQFF.

The DNA for the CDR3 is TGTGCCAGCGGAGACTTGGGAGGGAGAGACTCACCCCTCCACTTT. Its protein product is CASGDLGGRDSPLHF. The chain links TRBV3-1 to TRBJ1-6; unclear D gene. Germline assignment: CDR1 LGHDT and CDR2 YNNKEL (reference sequence). With 8 bases removed from V and 10 bases from J, the gap between germline ends came to 21 bases. This CDR3 is 15 amino acids long.

The table lists this clonotype with many counts. This chain links TRBV28 with TRBJ1-5; no clear D gene. Trimming shortened V by 4 bases and J by 9 bases, and 28 bases separated the two germline ends. CDR3 length equals 18 residues. Germline-derived CDR1 and CDR2 are MDHEN and SYDVKM. CDR3: CASSSHGTEHGVAGPQHF. CDR3 in DNA: TGTGCCAGCAGTTCCCACGGTACAGAGCATGGGGTAGCTGGGCCCCAGCATTTT.

CDR3 amino acids: CATAWDTQYF. In DNA form, the CDR3 reads TGTGCCACCGCGTGGGATACGCAGTATTTT. This chain joins TRBV28 and TRBJ2-3, with D unclear. V dropped 10 bases and J dropped 6 bases, with 8 bases sitting between them. CDR3 length: 10 residues. Germline V gives CDR1 MDHEN, CDR2 SYDVKM.

The sample holds a few counts of this clonotype. This chain links TRBV20-1 with TRBJ2-1, with 11 bases that match TRBD1. The V gene end was trimmed by 5 bases and the J gene end by 9 bases; junction bases not matched to a gene: 3. CDR1 is DFQATT, CDR2 SNEGSKA, per germline (reference sequence). CDR3 size: 12 residues. CDR3 residues: CSAGQGASEQFF. The CDR3 DNA reads TGCAGTGCTGGACAGGGGGCTTCTGAGCAGTTCTTC.

In this sample, this clonotype turned up many times. This chain's CDR3 is CASSQGGRTGQYF. The DNA for the CDR3 is TGTGCCAGCAGCCAAGGCGGACGGACGGGGCAGTACTTC. This rearrangement joins TRBV3-1 to TRBJ2-7; D is undetermined. Germline assignment: CDR1 LGHDT and CDR2 YNNKEL (reference sequence). CDR3 length: 13 amino acids. V shed 1 base and J shed 9 bases, with 13 bases lying between them.

This clonotype was counted at least ten times. CDR3 sequence reads: CASSIIPTSGGPGFQETQYF. CDR3 nucleotides: TGTGCCAGCAGCATCATTCCGACTAGCGGAGGCCCGGGATTCCAAGAGACCCAGTACTTC. The rearrangement uses TRBV11-2 and TRBJ2-5; 9 bases are a match to TRBD2. The germline gives CDR1 SGHAT, CDR2 FQNNGV. CDR3 size: 20 residues. The V segment lost 5 bases and the J segment 1 base; nucleotides outside the gene matches: 20.

In this sample, this clonotype turned up many times. V gene TRBV28 combines with J gene TRBJ2-5, with TRBD1 as a possible D gene (6 bases). The CDR3 covers 14 residues. Germline values: CDR1 MDHEN, CDR2 SYDVKM. Trimming cost V 4 bases and J 4 bases, with 13 bases left between them. In nucleotides, the CDR3 is TGTGCCAGCAGTTCCCATGGCAGGGGAGAGACCCAGTACTTC. Protein: CASSSHGRGETQYF.

This clonotype showed up many times. The chain carries TRBV10-3 and TRBJ2-3; 7 positions match TRBD1. J gave up 4 bases and V 7 bases, and 11 bases lay outside the gene matches. This CDR3 region has 15 residues. Germline V gene sequence: CDR1 ENHRY, CDR2 SYGVKD. The chain's CDR3 is CAITPDRERADTQYF. The CDR3 coding sequence is TGTGCCATCACCCCCGACAGGGAGAGGGCAGATACGCAGTATTTT.

The CDR3 spells CSALTDRGQPQHF. CDR3 in DNA: TGCAGCGCACTTACCGACCGGGGGCAGCCCCAGCATTTT. This chain joins TRBV29-1 and TRBJ1-5; D is possibly TRBD1 (5 bases). Trimming pared 7 bases from V and 7 bases from J, leaving 17 bases between. Germline V gives CDR1 SQVTM, CDR2 ANQGSEA. The CDR3 contains 13 residues. Full variable domain (remainder filled in from reference TRBV29-1 and TRBJ1-5): SAVISQKPSRDICQRGTSLTIQCQVDSQVTMMFWYRQQPGQSLTLIATANQGSEATYESGFVIDKFPISRPNLTFSTLTVSNMSPEDSSIYLCSALTDRGQPQHFGDGTRLSIL.

The chain links TRBV29-1 to TRBJ2-7, with unresolved D. The V gene's germline CDR1 is SQVTM and CDR2 ANQGSEA. V was pared by 1 base and J by 1 base, with 11 bases between. CDR3 size: 14 residues. CDR3 sequence: CSVEGVEASYEQYF. In DNA form, the CDR3 reads TGCAGCGTTGAAGGGGTCGAGGCTTCCTACGAGCAGTACTTC.

The J gene is TRBJ2-7, the V gene TRBV7-3; D remains unclear. Germline lookup yields CDR1 SGHTA and CDR2 FQGTGA. The CDR3 is 16 residues long. With 2 bases removed from V and 3 bases from J, the gap between germline ends came to 17 bases. The CDR3 region is CASSLDEEIQLYEQYF. CDR3 coding DNA: TGTGCCAGCAGCTTAGACGAGGAGATCCAACTCTACGAGCAGTACTTC.

In its sample, this clonotype was seen many times. The rearrangement joins TRBV6-1 to TRBJ1-6, with 8 bases matching TRBD1. The CDR3 loop spans 14 amino acids. Germline V gene lookup returns CDR1 MNHNS and CDR2 SASEGT. J lost 11 bases, V lost 4 bases, and 7 bases had no gene match. The CDR3 coding sequence is TGTGCCAGCAGTGGACCAGGGGGCGAGGCACCCCTCCACTTT. Translated: CASSGPGGEAPLHF.

This clonotype turned up a few times. V gene TRBV15 combines with J gene TRBJ1-5; D is ambiguous. Germline CDR1 reads LNHNV; CDR2 reads YYDKDF (reference sequence). The V and J ends lost 1 base and 1 base respectively, with 8 bases between them. The CDR3 spans 15 residues. Here the CDR3 reads CATSRASSSNQPQHF. The CDR3 DNA follows: TGTGCCACCAGCAGAGCCAGTTCAAGCAATCAGCCCCAGCATTTT.

The chain uses TRBV28 and TRBJ2-7; 10 bases align to TRBD2. Germline CDR1 reads MDHEN; CDR2 reads SYDVKM. V trimming: 3 bases; J trimming: 3 bases; junction bases outside the gene matches: 17. The CDR3 totals 19 residues. This chain's CDR3 is CASSFGGGRASGRNYEQYF. Written as DNA, the CDR3 is TGTGCCAGCAGTTTCGGGGGGGGCAGAGCTAGCGGGAGAAACTACGAGCAGTACTTC.

This clonotype was recorded a few times. The J gene is TRBJ1-4, the V gene TRBV28; D is unclear. Trimming took 3 bases from V and 8 from J, leaving 7 bases between them. The CDR3 loop spans 12 amino acids. Germline values: CDR1 MDHEN, CDR2 SYDVKM. This chain's CDR3 is CASSLAGEKLFF. CDR3 nucleotides: TGTGCCAGCAGTTTGGCTGGAGAAAAACTGTTTTTT.

This clonotype was counted only a few times. This chain connects TRBV29-1 to TRBJ2-7; D is perhaps TRBD1 or TRBD2 (5 bases each). The germline V gene encodes CDR1 SQVTM and CDR2 ANQGSEA. The CDR3 sequence is 14 residues long. Trimming shortened V by 6 bases and J by 4 bases, and 19 bases separated the two germline ends. Here the CDR3 DNA reads TGCAGCGTCGTCCGGGACGGCTCAGGGTACGAGCAGTACTTC. It yields the protein CSVVRDGSGYEQYF.

The chain uses TRBV2 and TRBJ2-1; a weak D match, TRBD1 (5 bases). Trimming removed 7 bases at V and 0 bases at J, with 13 bases between. This CDR3 is 15 amino acids long. Germline V CDR1 and CDR2: SNHLY, FYNNEI. CDR3 amino acids: CASKSRQSSYNEQFF. For the CDR3, the DNA is TGTGCCAGCAAATCCAGACAGAGCTCCTACAATGAGCAGTTCTTC.

This clonotype was found many times. Its ends do not fully match the called genes, so a read error is possible. This chain joins TRBV28 and TRBJ2-5; no clear D. This CDR3 is 14 amino acids long. Germline V gene sequence: CDR1 MDHEN, CDR2 SYDVKM. The CDR3 DNA reads TGTACCAGCAGTTCGTATAGAGTTGGGGAGACCCAGTACTTC. This encodes CTSSSYRVGETQYF.

The gene calls are TRBV10-3 and TRBJ1-5; TRBD1 might be the D (5 bases). The CDR3 length is 15 residues. Germline V lookup: CDR1 ENHRY, CDR2 SYGVKD. V lost 2 bases and J 4 bases, leaving 12 bases between the germline ends. The CDR3 coding sequence is TGTGCCATCAGTGAGCTGATGGGGGGGAATCAGCCCCAGCATTTT. This gives the protein CAISELMGGNQPQHF.

This clonotype was seen a few times. The chain recombines TRBV4-2 with TRBJ1-6; no clear D. The CDR3 covers 15 residues. Germline CDR1 reads LGHNA; CDR2 reads YNFKEQ. The V end lost 0 bases, the J end lost 6 bases, and 9 bases lay between the germline ends. The CDR3 is CASSQDRLSNSPLHF. The CDR3 region has the DNA TGTGCCAGCAGCCAAGATAGGCTCAGTAATTCACCCCTCCACTTT.